What follows describes a single T cell receptor beta chain. Its specificity is not known. The sample comes from a study of STAT5B mutations in CD4+ large granular lymphocyte leukemia. Whole-study findings and limits: TRBV06-family usage was enriched in top patient clones (8/27) versus controls (2/35). Higher CD4+ than CD8+ T-LGLL clonality might reflect small sample size. Patient CD4-sorted repertoires looked more clonal than healthy CD4+ repertoires, even without putative leukemic clones.

The ends lost 4 bases at V and 3 bases at J; junction bases unmatched: 6. The CDR3 runs 14 residues. Germline V gene lookup returns CDR1 LNHDA and CDR2 SQIVND (reference sequence). The assay was run at survey level. The table came from immunoSEQ multiplex PCR; TCRdb's copy has only in-frame clones and leaves some out. The sample has over 30,000 clones; roughly 87% are singletons. Sequencing was carried out using CD4+ T cells from blood buffy coats. The sequence was collected from a human donor in good health. V gene TRBV19 combines with J gene TRBJ2-7, with 7 bases matching TRBD1. The CDR3 protein is CASSTQAGGYEQYF. The CDR3 DNA follows: TGTGCCAGTAGTACCCAGGCAGGGGGCTACGAGCAGTACTTC.